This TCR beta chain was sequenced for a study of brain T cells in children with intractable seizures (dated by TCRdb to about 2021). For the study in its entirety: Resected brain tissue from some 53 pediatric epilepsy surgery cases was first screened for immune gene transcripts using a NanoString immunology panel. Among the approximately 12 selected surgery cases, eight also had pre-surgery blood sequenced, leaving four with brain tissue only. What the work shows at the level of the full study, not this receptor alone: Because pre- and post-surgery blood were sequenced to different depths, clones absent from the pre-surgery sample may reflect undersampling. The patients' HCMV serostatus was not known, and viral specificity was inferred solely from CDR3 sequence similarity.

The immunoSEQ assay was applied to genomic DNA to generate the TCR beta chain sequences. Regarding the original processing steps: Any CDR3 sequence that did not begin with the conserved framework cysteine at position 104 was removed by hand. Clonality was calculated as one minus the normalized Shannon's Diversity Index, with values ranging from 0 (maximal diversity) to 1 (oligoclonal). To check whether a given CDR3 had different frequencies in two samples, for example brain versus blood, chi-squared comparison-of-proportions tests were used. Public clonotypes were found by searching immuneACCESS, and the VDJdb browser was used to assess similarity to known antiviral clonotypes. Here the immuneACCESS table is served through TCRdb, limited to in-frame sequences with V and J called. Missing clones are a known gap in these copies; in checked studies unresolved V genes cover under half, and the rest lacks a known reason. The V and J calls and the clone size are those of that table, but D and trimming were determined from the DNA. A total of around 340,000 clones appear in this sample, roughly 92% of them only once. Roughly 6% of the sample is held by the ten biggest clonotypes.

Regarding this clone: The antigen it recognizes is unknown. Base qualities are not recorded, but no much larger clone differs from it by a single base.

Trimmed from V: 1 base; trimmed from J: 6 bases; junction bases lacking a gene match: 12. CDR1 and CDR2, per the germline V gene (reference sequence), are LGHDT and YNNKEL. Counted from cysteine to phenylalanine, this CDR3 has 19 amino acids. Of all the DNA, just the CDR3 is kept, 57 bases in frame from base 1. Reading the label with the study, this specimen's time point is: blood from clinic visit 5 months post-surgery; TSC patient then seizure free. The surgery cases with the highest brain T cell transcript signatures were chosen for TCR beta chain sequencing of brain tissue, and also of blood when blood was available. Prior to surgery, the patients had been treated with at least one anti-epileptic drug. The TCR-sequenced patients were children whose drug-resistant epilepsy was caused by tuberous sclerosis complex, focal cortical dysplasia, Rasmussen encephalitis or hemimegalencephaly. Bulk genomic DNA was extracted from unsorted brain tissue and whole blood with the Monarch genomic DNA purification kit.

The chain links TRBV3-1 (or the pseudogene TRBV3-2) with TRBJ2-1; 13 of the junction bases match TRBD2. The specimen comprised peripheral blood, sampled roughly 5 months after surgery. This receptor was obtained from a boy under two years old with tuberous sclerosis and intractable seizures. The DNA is TGTGCCAGCAGCCAAGGACTCAATACCGGGACTAGCGGGACCAATGAGCAGTTCTTC. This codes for CASSQGLNTGTSGTNEQFF.